The entry below gives a single T cell receptor beta chain sequence along with its context. Its target antigen remains unknown. No per-base quality is available; no much larger clone lies one base away. The data belong to a study of blood T cell repertoires in COVID-19 (dated by TCRdb to 2018 to 2021). Regarding the study in general: Samples from collaborators originated in the United States, Italy and Spain and spanned both the acute and convalescent phases of COVID-19. A freely available public database, intended as a resource for researchers studying the immune response to SARS-CoV-2, is where the repertoires were released. The dataset comprised deeply sampled blood TCRbeta repertoires from subjects exposed to, actively infected with, or recovered from COVID-19. Samples were obtained from the ongoing ImmuneRACE study (first 160 participants) and from approximately 1,200 subjects provided by 6 global collaborators. Where available, HLA class I and class II types were taken from metadata supplied by the sample provider and were not determined by assay-based typing. The prospective study material was composed of cDNA or gDNA derived from T cells, B-cell-depleted T cells, or PBMCs. Nearly every sample came with metadata listing a de-identified subject ID, COVID-19 status, age in years and sex.

Here V drops 1 base and J drops 4 bases, and the junction holds 5 bases not matched to any gene. The CDR3 starts with the cysteine, ends with the phenylalanine, and has 14 residues. Of the read, only the CDR3 DNA is kept; its 42 bases are in frame from base 1. Based on the germline V gene (reference sequence), the CDR1 and CDR2 sequences are GTSNPN and SVGIG. TCRbeta CDR3 regions were amplified from genomic DNA by means of the immunoSEQ Assay, a bias-controlled multiplex PCR. The published analysis was carried out like this. Nucleated cell counts per sample were estimated from amplification of reference gene primers within the assay. To quantify the absolute abundance of each unique TCRbeta CDR3 rearrangement, sequence reads were collapsed and filtered. For each sample, productive Simpson clonality was calculated as the square root of Simpson's diversity index across productive rearrangements. TCRdb took over this immuneACCESS table, retaining in-frame rearrangements with V and J assigned. Such tables are incomplete; in checked studies, under half of the missing clones stem from an unresolved V gene, and the remainder is unexplained. The V and J calls and clone size come from that table; D and trimming were worked out from the DNA. The sample table lists 140,000 to 150,000 clones, approximately 84% of them with a count of one. The ten largest clones represent roughly 4.5% of the sample.

Results and caveats for the whole study, not just this receptor: The amount of clinical and demographic metadata varied by source and participant and was provided uncurated.

The collaborating institutions used their own protocols to collect whole blood in K2EDTA tubes. For TCRbeta analysis, collaborator samples were shipped as frozen whole blood, as isolated PBMCs, or as DNA extracted from either sample type. What was sequenced was peripheral blood. This TCR derives from a human donor in a cohort sampled during active COVID-19. This receptor chain uses TRBV30 and TRBJ2-3, and TRBD1 matches 7 of the central bases. For the CDR3, the sequence is CAWSEGAGSDTQYF. At the DNA level, the sequence is TGTGCCTGGAGTGAGGGGGCTGGGTCAGATACGCAGTATTTT.